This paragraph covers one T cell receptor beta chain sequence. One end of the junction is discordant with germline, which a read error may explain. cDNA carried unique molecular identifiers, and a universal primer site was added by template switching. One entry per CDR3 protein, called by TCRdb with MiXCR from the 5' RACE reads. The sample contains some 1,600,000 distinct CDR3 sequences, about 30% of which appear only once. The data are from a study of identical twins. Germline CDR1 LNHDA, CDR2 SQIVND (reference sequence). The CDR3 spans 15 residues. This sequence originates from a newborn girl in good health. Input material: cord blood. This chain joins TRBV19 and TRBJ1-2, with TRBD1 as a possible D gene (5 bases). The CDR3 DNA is TGTGCCAGTAGTATCCCCCGACAGCCGCACTATGGCCACACCTTC. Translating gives CASSIPRQPHYGHTF.